Detailed here is one T cell receptor beta chain. The specificity of this receptor is unknown. Per-base quality was not reported, and no clone a single base away is much larger than it. The immunoSEQ Assay, a bias-controlled multiplex PCR, was used to amplify TCRbeta CDR3 regions from genomic DNA. In the authors' own workflow: Within the assay, amplification of reference gene primers was used to estimate how many nucleated cells each sample contained. To quantify the absolute abundance of each unique TCRbeta CDR3 rearrangement, sequence reads were collapsed and filtered. For each sample, productive Simpson clonality was calculated as the square root of Simpson's diversity index across productive rearrangements. The immuneACCESS repertoire file appears here via TCRdb, limited to in-frame rearrangements. These files lack a portion of the clones; in checked studies, under half of the deficit traces to unresolved V genes, and the cause of the others is not known. Clonal size and the V and J genes are those of that table, whereas D and trimming came from the DNA. The sample contains tens of thousands of clones, around 87% of them found a single time. The ten most abundant clones make up 5.5% to 8.5% of the sample.

The sample is drawn from a study of blood T cell repertoires in COVID-19 (dated by TCRdb to the early 2020s). About the study as a whole: Samples covering the acute and convalescent phases of COVID-19 were provided by collaborators in the United States, Italy and Spain. The material from the prospective study consisted of cDNA or gDNA derived from T cells, B-cell-depleted T cells, or PBMCs. Deeply sampled blood TCRbeta repertoires from subjects exposed to, actively infected with, or recovered from COVID-19 were included in the dataset. The repertoires were made available in a free public database intended to serve as a resource for research on the immune response to SARS-CoV-2. The samples were drawn from two sources: the first 160 participants of the ongoing ImmuneRACE study, and about 1,300 subjects contributed by 6 global collaborators. A de-identified subject ID, COVID-19 status, age in years and sex were almost always included in the sample metadata. Where available, HLA class I and class II types were obtained from metadata supplied by the sample provider rather than from assay-based typing.

The collaborating institutions used their own protocols to collect whole blood in K2EDTA tubes. For TCRbeta analysis, collaborators shipped samples as frozen whole blood, isolated PBMCs, or DNA extracted from either of those sample types. For CDR1 and CDR2, the germline V gene (reference sequence) lists SGHKS and YYEKEE. The CDR3 holds 16 amino acids from the cysteine to the phenylalanine. Only the CDR3 portion is preserved as DNA: 48 bases, with reading frame beginning at the first base. For this chain, trimming is 3 bases at the V end and 4 bases at the J end, and the number of junction bases without a gene match is 3. Study-wide findings and limitations: Clinical and demographic metadata were provided uncurated, with the amount varying by source and participant.

The sequenced sample consisted of peripheral blood. This TCR was recovered from a man aged 60 to 75 with active or convalescent COVID-19. The V and J genes are TRBV5-5 and TRBJ2-2; 13 central bases correspond to TRBD2. Here is the DNA: TGTGCCAGCAGCTCCAGACTAGCGGGGGGCACCGGGGAGCTGTTTTTT. The translation is CASSSRLAGGTGELFF.